The clone carrying this T cell receptor (beta chain) was detected many times. CDR1 and CDR2 (germline): MNHNS, SASEGT. This CDR3 region has 14 residues. V gave up 3 bases and J gave up 4 bases, with 12 bases separating them. The data originate from a study of CDR3 diversity in severe acne. TCRdb ran MiXCR on the PCR reads and lists one entry per CDR3 protein. The data contain tens of thousands of distinct CDR3 sequences, less than 65% of them seen just once; the ten biggest clones take up roughly 11%. The gene calls are TRBV6-1 and TRBJ1-1, with D possibly matching TRBD1 (5 bases). This clonotype was sampled from a male donor with severe acne vulgaris. The sample comprised blood. As DNA, the CDR3 is TGTGCCAGCAGTGAGGGGGTCTCAAGCACTGAAGCTTTCTTT. Translation gives CASSEGVSSTEAFF.